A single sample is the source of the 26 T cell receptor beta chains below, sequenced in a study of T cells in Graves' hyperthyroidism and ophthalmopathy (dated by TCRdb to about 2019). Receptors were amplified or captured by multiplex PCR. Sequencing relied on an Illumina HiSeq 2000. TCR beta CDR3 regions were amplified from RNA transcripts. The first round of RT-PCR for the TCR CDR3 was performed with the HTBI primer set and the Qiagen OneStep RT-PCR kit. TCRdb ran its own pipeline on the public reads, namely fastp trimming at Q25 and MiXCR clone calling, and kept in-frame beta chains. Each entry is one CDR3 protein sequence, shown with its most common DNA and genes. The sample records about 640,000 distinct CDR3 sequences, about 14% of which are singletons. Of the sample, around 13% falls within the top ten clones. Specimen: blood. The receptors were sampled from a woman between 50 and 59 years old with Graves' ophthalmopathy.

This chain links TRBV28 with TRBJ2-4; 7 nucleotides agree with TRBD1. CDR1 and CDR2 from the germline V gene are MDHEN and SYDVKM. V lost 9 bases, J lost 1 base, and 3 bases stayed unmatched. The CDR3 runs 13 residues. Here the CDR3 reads CASGTEAKNIQYF. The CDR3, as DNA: TGTGCCAGTGGGACAGAGGCCAAAAACATTCAGTACTTC.

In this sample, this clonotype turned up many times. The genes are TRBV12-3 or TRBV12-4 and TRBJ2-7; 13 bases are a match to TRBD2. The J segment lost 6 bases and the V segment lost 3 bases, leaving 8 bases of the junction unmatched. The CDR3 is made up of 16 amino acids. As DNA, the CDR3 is TGTGCCAGCAGTTTTCTTCCCGGGACTAGCGGGACCGAGCAGTACTTC. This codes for CASSFLPGTSGTEQYF.

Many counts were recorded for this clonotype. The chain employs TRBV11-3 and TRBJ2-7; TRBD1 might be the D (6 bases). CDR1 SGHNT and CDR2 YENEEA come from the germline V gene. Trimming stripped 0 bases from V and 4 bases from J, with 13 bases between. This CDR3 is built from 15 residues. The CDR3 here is CASSLEGRGGYEQYF. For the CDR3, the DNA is TGTGCCAGCAGCTTAGAGGGCAGGGGTGGATACGAGCAGTACTTC. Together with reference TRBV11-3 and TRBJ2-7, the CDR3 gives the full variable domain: EAGVVQSPRYKIIEKKQPVAFWCNPISGHNTLYWYLQNLGQGPELLIRYENEEAVDDSQLPKDRFSAERLKGVDSTLKIQPAELGDSAVYLCASSLEGRGGYEQYFGPGTRLTVT.

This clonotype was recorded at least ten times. CDR3: CASSSQGTAQETQYF. DNA of the CDR3: TGTGCCAGCAGTTCGCAGGGGACAGCCCAAGAGACCCAGTACTTC. The chain carries TRBV2 and TRBJ2-5; 7 positions agree with TRBD1. V lost 5 bases to trimming and J lost 1 base; unmatched junction nucleotides: 7. Per the germline V gene, CDR1 is SNHLY and CDR2 is FYNNEI. The CDR3 contains 15 residues.

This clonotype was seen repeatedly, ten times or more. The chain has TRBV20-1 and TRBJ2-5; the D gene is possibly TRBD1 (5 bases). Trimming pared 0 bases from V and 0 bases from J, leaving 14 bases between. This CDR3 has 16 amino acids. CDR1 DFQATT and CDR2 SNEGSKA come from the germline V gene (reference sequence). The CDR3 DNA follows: TGCAGTGCTAGAGAGGCGGACAAACCGTACCAAGAGACCCAGTACTTC. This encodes CSAREADKPYQETQYF.

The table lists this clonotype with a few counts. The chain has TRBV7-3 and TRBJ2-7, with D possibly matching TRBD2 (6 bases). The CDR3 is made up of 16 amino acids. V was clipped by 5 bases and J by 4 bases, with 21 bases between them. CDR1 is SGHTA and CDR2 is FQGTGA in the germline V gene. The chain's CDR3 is CASSPQIADPYYEQYF. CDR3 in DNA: TGTGCCAGCAGCCCACAAATAGCGGACCCTTATTACGAGCAGTACTTC.

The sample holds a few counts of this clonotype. The CDR3 is CASIGGETQYF. Here the CDR3 DNA reads TGTGCCAGTATCGGTGGGGAGACCCAGTACTTC. The chain couples TRBV19 to TRBJ2-5, with unresolved D. Trimming pared 7 bases from V and 5 bases from J, leaving 8 bases between. CDR3 length: 11 residues. CDR1 and CDR2 from the germline V gene are LNHDA and SQIVND (reference sequence).

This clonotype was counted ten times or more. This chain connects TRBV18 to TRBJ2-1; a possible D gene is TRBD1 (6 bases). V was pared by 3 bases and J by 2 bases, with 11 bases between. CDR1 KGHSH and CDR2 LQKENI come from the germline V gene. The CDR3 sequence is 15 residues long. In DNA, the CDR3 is TGTGCCAGCTCACCTACAGGGACGCCCTACAATGAGCAGTTCTTC. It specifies CASSPTGTPYNEQFF.

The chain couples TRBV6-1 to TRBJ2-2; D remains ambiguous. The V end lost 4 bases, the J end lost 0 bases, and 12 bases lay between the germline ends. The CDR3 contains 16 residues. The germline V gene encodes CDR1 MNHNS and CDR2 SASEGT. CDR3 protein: CASSATSTPNTGELFF. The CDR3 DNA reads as TGTGCCAGCAGTGCGACTTCAACCCCGAACACCGGGGAGCTGTTTTTT.

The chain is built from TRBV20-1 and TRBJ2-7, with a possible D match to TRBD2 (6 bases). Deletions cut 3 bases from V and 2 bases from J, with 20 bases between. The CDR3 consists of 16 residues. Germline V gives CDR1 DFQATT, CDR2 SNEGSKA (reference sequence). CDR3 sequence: CSARGRSSPLTYEQYF. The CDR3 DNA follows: TGCAGTGCTAGGGGGAGGTCTTCCCCGCTTACCTACGAGCAGTACTTC.

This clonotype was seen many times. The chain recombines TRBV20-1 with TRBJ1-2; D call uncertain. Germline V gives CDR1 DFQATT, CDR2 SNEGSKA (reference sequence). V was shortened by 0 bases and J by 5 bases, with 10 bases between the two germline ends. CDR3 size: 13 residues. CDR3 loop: CSARDLDFYGYTF. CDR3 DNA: TGCAGTGCTAGAGATCTCGACTTTTATGGCTACACCTTC.

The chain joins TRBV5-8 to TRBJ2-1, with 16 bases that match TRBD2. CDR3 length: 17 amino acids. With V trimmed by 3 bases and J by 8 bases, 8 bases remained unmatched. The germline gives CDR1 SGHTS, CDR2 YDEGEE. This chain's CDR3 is CASSSGLAGGPVDEQFF. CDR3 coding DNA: TGTGCCAGCAGCTCGGGACTAGCGGGAGGGCCGGTCGATGAGCAGTTCTTC.

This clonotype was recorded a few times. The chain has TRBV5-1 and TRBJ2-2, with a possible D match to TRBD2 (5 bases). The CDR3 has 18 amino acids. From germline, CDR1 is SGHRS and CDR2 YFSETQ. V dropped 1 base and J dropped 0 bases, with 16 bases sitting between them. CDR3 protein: CASSLKERSSANTGELFF. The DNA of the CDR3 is TGCGCCAGCAGCTTGAAAGAGCGGTCGTCGGCGAACACCGGGGAGCTGTTTTTT.

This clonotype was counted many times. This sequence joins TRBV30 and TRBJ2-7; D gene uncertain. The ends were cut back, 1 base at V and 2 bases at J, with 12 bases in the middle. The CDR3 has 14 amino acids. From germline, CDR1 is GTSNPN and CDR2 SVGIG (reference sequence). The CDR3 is CAWSGGADPYEQYF. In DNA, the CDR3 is TGTGCCTGGAGTGGAGGAGCAGACCCCTACGAGCAGTACTTC.

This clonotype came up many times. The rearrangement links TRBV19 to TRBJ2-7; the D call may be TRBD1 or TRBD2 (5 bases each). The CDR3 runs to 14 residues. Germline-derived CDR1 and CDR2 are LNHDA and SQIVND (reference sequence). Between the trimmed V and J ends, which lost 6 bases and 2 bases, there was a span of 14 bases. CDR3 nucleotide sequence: TGTGCCAGTAGCATTGGGGACGGAACCTACGAGCAGTACTTC. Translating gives CASSIGDGTYEQYF. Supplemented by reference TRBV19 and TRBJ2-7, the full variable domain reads DGGITQSPKYLFRKEGQNVTLSCEQNLNHDAMYWYRQDPGQGLRLIYYSQIVNDFQKGDIAEGYSVSREKKESFPLTVTSAQKNPTAFYLCASSIGDGTYEQYFGPGTRLTVT.

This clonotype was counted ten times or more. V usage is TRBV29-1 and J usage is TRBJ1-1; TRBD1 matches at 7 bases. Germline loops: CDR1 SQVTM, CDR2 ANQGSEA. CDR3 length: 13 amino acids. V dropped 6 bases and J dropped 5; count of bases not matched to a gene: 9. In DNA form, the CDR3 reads TGCAGCGTAAACAGGGGCGTTAGTACTGAAGCTTTCTTT. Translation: CSVNRGVSTEAFF.

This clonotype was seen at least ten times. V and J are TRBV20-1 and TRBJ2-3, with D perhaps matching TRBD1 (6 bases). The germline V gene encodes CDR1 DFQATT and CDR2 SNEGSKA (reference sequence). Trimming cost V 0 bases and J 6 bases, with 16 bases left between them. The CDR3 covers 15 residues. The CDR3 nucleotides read TGCAGTGCTAGAGAAACAGGGATGAAGAGGGATACGCAGTATTTT. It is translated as CSARETGMKRDTQYF.

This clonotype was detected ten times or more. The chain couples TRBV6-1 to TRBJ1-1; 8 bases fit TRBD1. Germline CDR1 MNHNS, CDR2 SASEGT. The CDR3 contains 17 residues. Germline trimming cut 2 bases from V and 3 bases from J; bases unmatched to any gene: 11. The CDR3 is CASSERGQGASHTEAFF. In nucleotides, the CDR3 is TGTGCCAGCAGTGAACGTGGGCAGGGGGCTTCACACACTGAAGCTTTCTTT.

The chain's CDR3 is CASSRDSLPNEKLFF. The CDR3 region has the DNA TGTGCCAGTAGTAGAGACAGTCTGCCTAATGAAAAACTGTTTTTT. The J gene is TRBJ1-4, the V gene TRBV19; maybe TRBD1 (5 bases). Germline V gene lookup returns CDR1 LNHDA and CDR2 SQIVND (reference sequence). Deletions cut 4 bases from V and 3 bases from J, with 12 bases between. The CDR3 totals 15 residues.

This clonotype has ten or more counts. CDR3 protein: CASSLYTNTGELFF. The CDR3 nucleotides read TGTGCCAGCAGTTTATACACAAACACCGGGGAGCTGTTTTTT. The chain couples TRBV28 to TRBJ2-2; D ambiguous. Germline CDR1 is MDHEN and CDR2 is SYDVKM. This CDR3 has 14 residues. Deletions cut 1 base from V and 2 bases from J, with 5 bases between.

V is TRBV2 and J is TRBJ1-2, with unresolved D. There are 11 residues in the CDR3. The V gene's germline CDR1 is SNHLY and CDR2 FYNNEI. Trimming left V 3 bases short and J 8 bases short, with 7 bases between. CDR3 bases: TGTGCCAGCAGTGATGGAGGAGGCTACACCTTC. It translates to CASSDGGGYTF.

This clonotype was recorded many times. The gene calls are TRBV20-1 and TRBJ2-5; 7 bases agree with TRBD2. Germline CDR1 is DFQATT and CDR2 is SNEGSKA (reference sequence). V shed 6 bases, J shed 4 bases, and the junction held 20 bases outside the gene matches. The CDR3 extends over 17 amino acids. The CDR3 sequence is CSAPGRERDKWVETQYF. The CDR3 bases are TGCAGTGCGCCGGGGCGGGAGCGGGATAAGTGGGTAGAGACCCAGTACTTC.

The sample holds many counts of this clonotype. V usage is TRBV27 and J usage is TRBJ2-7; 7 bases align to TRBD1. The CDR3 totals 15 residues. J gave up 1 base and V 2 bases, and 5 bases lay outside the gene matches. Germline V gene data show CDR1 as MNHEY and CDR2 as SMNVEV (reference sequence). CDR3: CASSLRKGASYEQYF. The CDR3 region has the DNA TGTGCCAGCAGTTTAAGAAAGGGGGCTTCCTACGAGCAGTACTTC.

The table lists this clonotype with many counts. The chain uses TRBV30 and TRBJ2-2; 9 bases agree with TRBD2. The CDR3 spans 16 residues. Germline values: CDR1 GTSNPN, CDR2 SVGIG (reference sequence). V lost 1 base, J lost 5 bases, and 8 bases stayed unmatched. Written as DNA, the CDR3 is TGTGCCTGGAGTGGTTTTGGTCTAGCGGGAACCGGGGAGCTGTTTTTT. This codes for CAWSGFGLAGTGELFF.

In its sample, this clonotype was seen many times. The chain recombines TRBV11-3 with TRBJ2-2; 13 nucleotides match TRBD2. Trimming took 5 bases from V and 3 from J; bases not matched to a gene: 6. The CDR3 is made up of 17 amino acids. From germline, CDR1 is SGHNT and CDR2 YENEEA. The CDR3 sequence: CASSSQGLAGYTGELFF. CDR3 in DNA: TGTGCCAGCAGCAGTCAGGGACTAGCGGGGTACACCGGGGAGCTGTTTTTT.

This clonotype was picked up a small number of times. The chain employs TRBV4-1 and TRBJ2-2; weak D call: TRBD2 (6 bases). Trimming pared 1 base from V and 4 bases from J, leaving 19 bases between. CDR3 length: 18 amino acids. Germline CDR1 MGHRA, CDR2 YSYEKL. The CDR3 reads CASSQATRAGIGTGELFF. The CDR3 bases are TGCGCCAGCAGCCAAGCCACCCGGGCGGGAATAGGCACCGGGGAGCTGTTTTTT.